This passage covers 20 T cell receptor beta chains from one sample sequenced in a study of PD-1 blockade in classical Hodgkin lymphoma. Measured with immunoSEQ multiplex PCR; TCRdb has only the in-frame clones, and not every one. The sample includes about 30,000 clones, less than 80% of them seen just once. The patients all showed relapse after autologous stem cell transplantation, while their brentuximab vedotin exposure varied. Specimen: peripheral blood mononuclear cells (PBMCs), collected before the second cycle of nivolumab. The receptors originated from a human donor with classical Hodgkin lymphoma.

This rearrangement joins TRBV10-1 to TRBJ2-5; maybe TRBD1 (6 bases). This CDR3 has 15 amino acids. CDR1 is WNHNN, CDR2 SYGVQD, per germline (reference sequence). V dropped 8 bases and J dropped 5 bases, with 21 bases sitting between them. CDR3 protein: CASRRDKGPRETQYF. The CDR3 DNA sequence: TGCGCCAGCCGCCGGGACAAAGGCCCTCGGGAGACCCAGTACTTC.

The rearrangement links TRBV11-2 to TRBJ1-2; the D gene is possibly TRBD1 (5 bases). The CDR3 loop spans 16 amino acids. The V gene lost 1 base and the J gene lost 0 bases, with 12 bases spanning the gap. CDR1 and CDR2 (germline): SGHAT, FQNNGV. The CDR3 region has the DNA TGTGCCAGCAGCTTAGGGAGGCTGGGGGCTAACTATGGCTACACCTTC. Its translation: CASSLGRLGANYGYTF.

The J gene is TRBJ2-2, the V gene TRBV14; D possibly corresponds to TRBD1 (6 bases). Trimming left V 2 bases short and J 0 bases short, with 16 bases between. CDR3 length equals 18 residues. Germline values: CDR1 SGHDN, CDR2 FVKESK. The CDR3 protein is CASSQLPPRGANTGELFF. The CDR3 DNA reads as TGTGCCAGCAGCCAACTCCCCCCCAGGGGCGCGAACACCGGGGAGCTGTTTTTT.

The chain couples TRBV27 to TRBJ2-7; D uncertain. V was cut by 4 bases and J by 0 bases, with 16 bases left in between. The CDR3 extends over 16 amino acids. Germline V gene sequence: CDR1 MNHEY, CDR2 SMNVEV (reference sequence). The CDR3 is CASSSPTMAASYEQYF. For the CDR3, the DNA is TGTGCCAGCAGTTCCCCAACAATGGCAGCCTCCTACGAGCAGTACTTC.

V usage is TRBV7-8 and J usage is TRBJ1-1, with no clear D. The V gene lost 0 bases and the J gene lost 0 bases, with 17 bases spanning the gap. Germline V gives CDR1 SGHVS, CDR2 FQNEAQ. The length of the CDR3 is 18 residues. CDR3 DNA sequence: TGTGCCAGCAGCTTAGCTGAGGGAGTGTGGAGGATGAACACTGAAGCTTTCTTT. This encodes CASSLAEGVWRMNTEAFF. The full variable domain, its missing parts supplied by reference TRBV7-8 and TRBJ1-1, is GAGVSQSPRYKVAKRGQDVALRCDPISGHVSLFWYQQALGQGPEFLTYFQNEAQLDKSGLPSDRFFAERPEGSVSTLKIQRTQQEDSAVYLCASSLAEGVWRMNTEAFFGQGTRLTVV.

This clone occurred once. The CDR3 here is CASSLGGSGANVLTF. In DNA form, the CDR3 reads TGTGCCAGCAGCTTAGGCGGCTCTGGGGCCAACGTCCTGACTTTC. The chain employs TRBV7-9 and TRBJ2-6; D is unresolved. V lost 1 base, J lost 0 bases, and 4 bases lay in between. This CDR3 is built from 15 residues. Per germline, CDR1 SEHNR and CDR2 FQNEAQ (reference sequence).

The chain employs TRBV5-6 and TRBJ2-5, with D possibly TRBD1 on 7 matching bases. Trimming pared 4 bases from V and 2 bases from J, leaving 9 bases between. CDR1 is SGHDT and CDR2 is YYEEEE in the germline V gene. The CDR3 has 13 residues. The CDR3 region is CASSAGQQETQYF. In nucleotides, the CDR3 is TGTGCCAGCAGCGCGGGACAGCAAGAGACCCAGTACTTC.

The chain uses TRBV5-5 and TRBJ1-1, with D perhaps matching TRBD1 (5 bases). In germline, CDR1 is SGHKS, CDR2 YYEKEE (reference sequence). The CDR3 consists of 14 residues. The V gene lost 4 bases and the J gene lost 1 base, with 11 bases spanning the gap. The DNA for the CDR3 is TGTGCCAGCAGCCGGAGTGGGGCGAACACTGAAGCTTTCTTT. It codes for CASSRSGANTEAFF.

The V and J genes are TRBV2 and TRBJ1-6; 7 bases map to TRBD1. The CDR3 contains 16 residues. Germline V gene sequence: CDR1 SNHLY, CDR2 FYNNEI. Trimming removed 6 bases from V and 8 bases from J; junction bases left unmatched: 13. The CDR3 coding sequence is TGTGCCAGCAGCAGGGGGACCACGAGCATCGATTCACCCCTCCACTTT. This encodes CASSRGTTSIDSPLHF. Combining the CDR3 with reference TRBV2 and TRBJ1-6 gives the whole variable domain EPEVTQTPSHQVTQMGQEVILRCVPISNHLYFYWYRQILGQKVEFLVSFYNNEISEKSEIFDDQFSVERPDGSNFTLKIRSTKLEDSAMYFCASSRGTTSIDSPLHFGNGTRLTVT.

This clone was counted a single time. This sequence joins TRBV30 and TRBJ1-3; no reliable D call. CDR3 length: 12 residues. Germline CDR1 and CDR2: GTSNPN and SVGIG (reference sequence). Trimming stripped 5 bases from V and 1 base from J, with 6 bases between. CDR3 sequence: CAWSRSGNTIYF. In nucleotides, the CDR3 is TGTGCCTGGTCCCGGTCTGGAAACACCATATATTTT. The whole variable domain, filled in from reference TRBV30 and TRBJ1-3, reads SQTIHQWPATLVQPVGSPLSLECTVEGTSNPNLYWYRQAAGRGLQLLFYSVGIGQISSEVPQNLSASRPQDRQFILSSKKLLLSDSGFYLCAWSRSGNTIYFGEGSWLTVV.

The genes are TRBV11-2 and TRBJ1-5; TRBD1 agrees at 8 bases. The CDR3 sequence is 15 residues long. With 1 base clipped from V and 6 bases from J, the junction kept 5 bases outside the gene matches. Germline assignment: CDR1 SGHAT and CDR2 FQNNGV. The CDR3: CASSLAGGAGQPQHF. The CDR3 DNA sequence: TGTGCCAGCAGCTTAGCAGGGGGCGCGGGTCAGCCCCAGCATTTT.

This clone was counted once. The rearrangement joins TRBV18 to TRBJ2-3, with D perhaps TRBD2 (5 bases). V was shortened by 1 base and J by 6 bases, with 11 bases between the two germline ends. Germline V gene lookup returns CDR1 KGHSH and CDR2 LQKENI. This CDR3 is 14 amino acids long. The CDR3, as DNA: TGTGCCAGCTCACCACGTGGTTTAGCGGATACGCAGTATTTT. Amino acids: CASSPRGLADTQYF. The variable domain in full, with the rest retrieved from reference TRBV18 and TRBJ2-3, is NAGVMQNPRHLVRRRGQEARLRCSPMKGHSHVYWYRQLPEEGLKFMVYLQKENIIDESGMPKERFSAEFPKEGPSILRIQQVVRGDSAAYFCASSPRGLADTQYFGPGTRLTVL.

This rearrangement joins TRBV11-2 to TRBJ1-3; D is unclear. The CDR3 consists of 11 residues. The V gene lost 5 bases and the J gene lost 8 bases, with 7 bases spanning the gap. The V gene's germline CDR1 is SGHAT and CDR2 FQNNGV. The CDR3 loop reads CASSRGDTIYF. CDR3 nucleotide sequence: TGTGCCAGCAGCCGGGGTGACACCATATATTTT.

The chain links TRBV7-9 to TRBJ2-5; D possibly uses TRBD1 or TRBD2 (7 bases each). Trimming cost V 7 bases and J 3 bases, with 12 bases left between them. The CDR3 totals 13 residues. CDR1 is SEHNR, CDR2 FQNEAQ, per germline (reference sequence). The CDR3 nucleotides are TGTGCCAGCAACGGGGGGACAGAAGAGACCCAGTACTTC. It yields the protein CASNGGTEETQYF.

A few counts support this clone. The gene calls are TRBV2 and TRBJ2-7, with 13 bases that match TRBD2. The CDR3 consists of 14 residues. The germline CDR1 and CDR2 sequences are SNHLY and FYNNEI. The V segment lost 7 bases and the J segment 6 bases; nucleotides outside the gene matches: 6. CDR3 amino acids: CASKLAGGTIEQYF. The CDR3 DNA sequence: TGTGCCAGCAAACTAGCGGGGGGGACTATCGAGCAGTACTTC. Using reference TRBV2 and TRBJ2-7 for the parts outside the CDR3, the full variable domain is EPEVTQTPSHQVTQMGQEVILRCVPISNHLYFYWYRQILGQKVEFLVSFYNNEISEKSEIFDDQFSVERPDGSNFTLKIRSTKLEDSAMYFCASKLAGGTIEQYFGPGTRLTVT.

V and J are TRBV7-9 and TRBJ1-5; D perhaps matches TRBD1 (5 bases). The CDR3 runs to 16 residues. With 5 bases removed from V and 5 bases from J, the gap between germline ends came to 19 bases. CDR1 is SEHNR, CDR2 FQNEAQ, per germline (reference sequence). The chain's CDR3 is CASSPHGAGWDQPQHF. The CDR3 bases are TGTGCCAGCAGCCCCCATGGGGCAGGGTGGGATCAGCCCCAGCATTTT.

The chain carries TRBV27 and TRBJ2-7; weak D call: TRBD2 (7 bases). The V end was cut by 2 bases, the J end by 4 bases, with 21 bases between. Germline CDR1 and CDR2: MNHEY and SMNVEV (reference sequence). The CDR3 covers 17 residues. The CDR3 region is CASSLIGGPILAYEQYF. CDR3 coding DNA: TGTGCCAGCAGTTTAATCGGGGGGCCAATTCTAGCGTACGAGCAGTACTTC.

The rearrangement joins TRBV25-1 to TRBJ2-1; TRBD2 agrees at 12 bases. The CDR3 length is 14 residues. Germline CDR1 is MGHDK and CDR2 is SYGVNS. The junction had 1 base not matched to a gene; V was cut back by 6 bases and J by 4 bases. The DNA for the CDR3 is TGTGCCAGCAGGACTAGCGGGGGATACAATGAGCAGTTCTTC. The encoded protein is CASRTSGGYNEQFF.

The chain is built from TRBV7-6 and TRBJ1-1; D perhaps matches TRBD1 (6 bases). Germline CDR1 SGHVS, CDR2 FNYEAQ. V was cut by 8 bases and J by 4 bases, with 14 bases left in between. The CDR3 spans 13 residues. For the CDR3, the DNA is TGTGCCAGCGGACTACAGGGAGGCACTGAAGCTTTCTTT. It translates to CASGLQGGTEAFF. The full variable domain, in which reference TRBV7-6 and TRBJ1-1 provide the parts outside the CDR3, is GAGVSQSPRYKVTKRGQDVALRCDPISGHVSLYWYRQALGQGPEFLTYFNYEAQQDKSGLPNDRFSAERPEGSISTLTIQRTEQRDSAMYRCASGLQGGTEAFFGQGTRLTVV.

This rearrangement joins TRBV4-2 to TRBJ1-2, with 10 bases that match TRBD1. The CDR3 is made up of 16 amino acids. CDR1 and CDR2 (germline): LGHNA, YNFKEQ. J was trimmed by 6 bases and V by 1 base; bases with no gene match: 8. The DNA for the CDR3 is TGTGCCAGCAGCCAAGTCTCCGGGACAGGGGAGGATGGCTACACCTTC. Encoded protein: CASSQVSGTGEDGYTF.